Following are 21 T cell receptor beta chains from one sample sequenced in a study of blood T cell repertoires in COVID-19. The method was immunoSEQ multiplex PCR; TCRdb's version includes in-frame clones alone and lacks a portion of them. Among 200,000 to 250,000 clones, around four fifths were seen once, and the ten largest hold around 18%. Material for sequencing was peripheral blood. The receptors come from a woman of 80 years or more with active or convalescent COVID-19.

The chain employs TRBV28 and TRBJ1-5, with TRBD1 identical over 10 bases. Germline CDR1 MDHEN, CDR2 SYDVKM. Trimming at V came to 8 bases and at J to 2 bases, leaving 9 bases not matched to a gene. The CDR3 is 16 residues long. The CDR3 loop is CASGIRQGARNQPQHF. DNA for the CDR3: TGTGCCAGCGGGATTCGACAGGGGGCTCGCAATCAGCCCCAGCATTTT.

This clone appeared once. The chain couples TRBV7-2 to TRBJ2-4; D is uncertain. The germline CDR1 and CDR2 sequences are SGHTA and FQGNSA. Trimming took 1 base from V and 1 from J, leaving 5 bases between them. This CDR3 is built from 14 residues. In DNA, the CDR3 is TGTGCCAGCAGCTTAGTGGGCGCCAAAAACATTCAGTACTTC. Translated, it gives CASSLVGAKNIQYF.

This sequence joins TRBV27 and TRBJ1-2; 7 bases match TRBD1. The V and J ends lost 5 bases and 2 bases, in that order; junction bases with no gene match: 8. Germline CDR1 reads MNHEY; CDR2 reads SMNVEV (reference sequence). CDR3 size: 15 residues. The chain's CDR3 is CASSPGQVGNYGYTF. CDR3 nucleotide sequence: TGTGCCAGCAGTCCCGGACAGGTCGGAAACTATGGCTACACCTTC.

The V call is TRBV30, the J call TRBJ2-5, with 9 bases fitting TRBD2. The CDR3 has 14 residues. Germline V gene data show CDR1 as GTSNPN and CDR2 as SVGIG (reference sequence). V lost 7 bases to trimming and J lost 1 base; unmatched junction nucleotides: 7. The CDR3 DNA follows: TGTGCCTTCGGGGCTAGCGGGGCCCAAGAGACCCAGTACTTC. Translation: CAFGASGAQETQYF.

This rearrangement joins TRBV5-5 to TRBJ1-2; 10 bases map to TRBD1. The length of the CDR3 is 15 residues. CDR1 is SGHKS and CDR2 is YYEKEE in the germline V gene (reference sequence). J gave up 5 bases and V 4 bases, and 8 bases lay outside the gene matches. The CDR3 bases are TGTGCCAGCAGCATTAGGACAGGGGGGCCTTATGGCTACACCTTC. This gives the protein CASSIRTGGPYGYTF. Complete variable domain (other parts from reference TRBV5-5 and TRBJ1-2): DAGVTQSPTHLIKTRGQQVTLRCSPISGHKSVSWYQQVLGQGPQFIFQYYEKEERGRGNFPDRFSARQFPNYSSELNVNALLLGDSALYLCASSIRTGGPYGYTFGSGTRLTVV.

The chain carries TRBV19 and TRBJ1-3, with D hard to call. V was pared by 10 bases and J by 0 bases, with 10 bases between. Germline V lookup: CDR1 LNHDA, CDR2 SQIVND (reference sequence). The CDR3 is 13 residues long. The CDR3 coding sequence is TGTGCCACTAGACGGAGCTCTGGAAACACCATATATTTT. Encoded protein: CATRRSSGNTIYF.

The V call is TRBV28, the J call TRBJ2-5, with 14 bases that match TRBD2. V shed 10 bases and J 4 bases; nucleotides not matched to a gene: 11. The CDR3 covers 16 residues. Germline V lookup: CDR1 MDHEN, CDR2 SYDVKM. The CDR3 loop reads CATGGTSGGSRETQYF. The CDR3 nucleotides are TGTGCCACCGGCGGGACTAGCGGGGGAAGCCGAGAGACCCAGTACTTC.

The table lists this clone with a count of one. The rearrangement uses TRBV2 and TRBJ1-6; D perhaps matches TRBD1 (5 bases). V was pared by 10 bases and J by 3 bases, with 10 bases between. This CDR3 is built from 13 residues. Germline CDR1 reads SNHLY; CDR2 reads FYNNEI. The chain's CDR3 is CATRQSYNSPLHF. The CDR3 DNA sequence: TGTGCCACACGACAGAGCTATAATTCACCCCTCCACTTT.

The V and J genes are TRBV19 and TRBJ1-3; a possible D gene is TRBD1 (6 bases). Trimming stripped 5 bases from V and 3 bases from J, with 23 bases between. The CDR3 covers 18 residues. Germline loops: CDR1 LNHDA, CDR2 SQIVND (reference sequence). This CDR3 reads CASSEPRRGASRGNTIYF. The CDR3 DNA follows: TGTGCCAGTAGTGAACCGCGTCGGGGGGCGAGCCGTGGAAACACCATATATTTT.

This clone was observed a single time. The chain recombines TRBV6-5 with TRBJ2-7; D perhaps matches TRBD1 (6 bases). The CDR3 consists of 15 residues. V was clipped by 2 bases and J by 5 bases, with 16 bases between them. CDR1 MNHEY and CDR2 SVGAGI come from the germline V gene. CDR3 residues: CASSYHEGHRDEQYF. CDR3 DNA sequence: TGTGCCAGCAGTTACCACGAGGGCCACAGGGACGAGCAGTACTTC.

V gene TRBV5-1 combines with J gene TRBJ2-5; D is undetermined. V lost 0 bases, J lost 0 bases, and 6 bases lay in between. The CDR3 length is 14 residues. Germline CDR1 reads SGHRS; CDR2 reads YFSETQ. The CDR3 sequence: CASSLGLYQETQYF. DNA of the CDR3: TGCGCCAGCAGCTTGGGGCTGTACCAAGAGACCCAGTACTTC.

The CDR3 nucleotides are TGTGCCAGCAGCTTAAGGGGAGATACGCAGTATTTT. This sequence encodes CASSLRGDTQYF. The chain recombines TRBV5-4 with TRBJ2-3, with D possibly matching TRBD1 (5 bases). CDR1 and CDR2 from the germline V gene are SGHNT and YYREEE (reference sequence). The CDR3 extends over 12 amino acids. V lost 2 bases, J lost 5 bases, and 6 bases lay in between.

The chain carries TRBV29-1 and TRBJ1-1; 8 nucleotides align to TRBD1. This CDR3 has 13 residues. The ends lost 7 bases at V and 1 base at J; junction bases unmatched: 5. Per the germline V gene, CDR1 is SQVTM and CDR2 is ANQGSEA. The CDR3 region is CSGSTGGNTEAFF. The CDR3 DNA sequence: TGCAGCGGATCCACAGGGGGGAACACTGAAGCTTTCTTT.

The chain has TRBV30 and TRBJ2-3; 10 bases are a match to TRBD1. Trimming cost V 4 bases and J 6 bases; bases outside gene matches: 1. The CDR3 totals 12 residues. Germline V lookup: CDR1 GTSNPN, CDR2 SVGIG (reference sequence). The CDR3 region has the DNA TGTGCCTGGACGGACAGGGGGGATACGCAGTATTTT. Protein sequence: CAWTDRGDTQYF.

The V call is TRBV5-1, the J call TRBJ2-2; D is perhaps TRBD1 (5 bases). CDR3 length equals 15 residues. Trimming removed 0 bases at V and 5 bases at J, with 11 bases between. Germline V gene data show CDR1 as SGHRS and CDR2 as YFSETQ. The CDR3 protein is CASSLGQTHTGELFF. CDR3 DNA: TGCGCCAGCAGCTTGGGACAGACTCATACCGGGGAGCTGTTTTTT.

This chain uses TRBV3-1 (or the pseudogene TRBV3-2) with TRBJ1-2; tentative D call: TRBD1 (6 bases). Trimming pared 4 bases from V and 1 base from J, leaving 10 bases between. This CDR3 region has 14 residues. Looked up from germline, CDR1 is LGHDT and CDR2 is YNNKEL (reference sequence). CDR3 residues: CASSLWTDNYGYTF. The CDR3 DNA sequence: TGTGCCAGCAGCCTTTGGACAGATAACTATGGCTACACCTTC.

The V call is TRBV5-5, the J call TRBJ1-1; 8 bases agree with TRBD1. Germline loops: CDR1 SGHKS, CDR2 YYEKEE (reference sequence). The CDR3 runs to 13 residues. J was trimmed by 11 bases and V by 1 base; bases with no gene match: 7. The CDR3 DNA follows: TGTGCCAGCAGCTTGCAGGGGGCCCCTGGGGCTTTCTTT. Encoded protein: CASSLQGAPGAFF.

The chain couples TRBV6-5 to TRBJ2-5; D is perhaps TRBD1 (5 bases). There are 15 residues in the CDR3. V shed 5 bases and J shed 0 bases, with 13 bases lying between them. Germline loops: CDR1 MNHEY, CDR2 SVGAGI. In DNA form, the CDR3 reads TGTGCCAGCAGTCCATTCACAGGCAACCAAGAGACCCAGTACTTC. It yields the protein CASSPFTGNQETQYF.

J is TRBJ1-5 and V is TRBV7-2, with D perhaps TRBD1 (5 bases). This CDR3 has 14 residues. Germline V gene sequence: CDR1 SGHTA, CDR2 FQGNSA. V was cut by 5 bases and J by 3 bases, with 11 bases left in between. In DNA, the CDR3 is TGTGCCAGCAGCCCTACAGGACCCAATCAGCCCCAGCATTTT. It encodes CASSPTGPNQPQHF.

This clone was seen a few times. The genes are TRBV11-3 and TRBJ2-1, with TRBD2 matching over 14 bases. Germline CDR1 and CDR2: SGHNT and YENEEA. Trimming at V came to 5 bases and at J to 7 bases, leaving 10 bases not matched to a gene. The CDR3 is made up of 17 amino acids. Here the CDR3 DNA reads TGTGCCAGCAGCCCCACCGGGACTAGCGGGGGTTTGAATGAGCAGTTCTTC. Translating gives CASSPTGTSGGLNEQFF.

This rearrangement joins TRBV6-5 to TRBJ2-7; unclear D gene. The CDR3 covers 14 residues. Trimming left V 2 bases short and J 0 bases short, with 8 bases between. Germline lookup yields CDR1 MNHEY and CDR2 SVGAGI. The CDR3 sequence: CASSYLAVSYEQYF. The CDR3 DNA reads as TGTGCCAGCAGTTACCTTGCGGTCTCCTACGAGCAGTACTTC.